This is a list of T cell receptor beta chains from one sample in a study of shared clonotypes between healthy human individuals. TCRdb's table, derived via immunoSEQ multiplex PCR, lists solely in-frame clones and lacks some. The sample contains millions of clones, more than 85% of which appear only once. Sequencing input: naive CD8+ T cells from PBMCs. These TCRs come from a man in his late teens or twenties in good health. Some clones in this sample may be carry-over from other donors' samples. The CDR3 runs from the conserved cysteine through the conserved F or W. Each record gives: J gene, V gene, CDR3 protein.

TRBJ2-7	TRBV18	CASSPPALAGVREQYF
TRBJ2-2	TRBV9	CASSPARGRPGELFF
TRBJ1-2	TRBV10-1	CASSDRTGNGYTF
TRBJ2-1	TRBV10-1	CASSVPNLLGQEGPLGFF
TRBJ2-2	TRBV7-9	CASSYNSPGTDTGELFF
TRBJ2-5	TRBV10-3	CAISGPLGTGEGLQETQYF
TRBJ1-2	TRBV10-2	CASSEGRIAPTNYGYTF
TRBJ2-7	TRBV4-1	CASSQEGPSLEVYEQYF
TRBJ1-1	TRBV9	CASSPTKDREAFF
TRBJ2-5	TRBV27	CASSWTSGGGQTQYF
TRBJ2-1	TRBV7-6	CASSDQDRRHYYNEQFF
TRBJ2-1	TRBV10-3	CAISAPTSGSAVSYNEQFF
TRBJ1-1	TRBV18	CASSPRRGTEAFF
TRBJ2-1	TRBV5-1	CASSPSSYNEQFF
TRBJ2-7	TRBV10-2	CASATSGSTEQYF
TRBJ2-1	TRBV27	CASGRLADRDEQFF
TRBJ2-5	TRBV15	CATSRVPGGLANQETQYF
TRBJ1-5	TRBV27	CASSPSTGAVFQPQHF
TRBJ1-4	TRBV7-9	CASSPRLGESEEKLFF